Below are 10 T cell receptor beta chains sequenced from a single sample in a study of spatial heterogeneity in lung cancer. Time point specified: sample taken at primary tumor resection. Frozen PBMC, nontumor lung or tumor provided whole RNA, which was sequenced unsorted. One entry per CDR3 protein, called by TCRdb with MiXCR from the 5' RACE reads. The sample holds about 85,000 distinct CDR3 sequences, approximately 21% seen once. The sequencing here drew on PBMCs, taken at surgery. These receptors were taken from a male donor with early-stage non-small cell lung cancer.

This clonotype was counted many times. This rearrangement joins TRBV28 to TRBJ2-1; the match to TRBD2 covers 14 bases. The germline gives CDR1 MDHEN, CDR2 SYDVKM. This CDR3 spans 16 amino acids. Losses at the gene ends were 3 bases for V and 15 bases for J; bases not matched to a gene: 13. The chain's CDR3 is CASSFSSGTSGRKWFF. The CDR3 DNA reads as TGTGCCAGCAGTTTTAGCTCCGGGACTAGCGGGAGAAAATGGTTCTTC.

This clonotype was observed a few times. The chain couples TRBV10-3 to TRBJ1-1, with 11 bases identical to TRBD1. J was trimmed by 9 bases and V by 11 bases; bases with no gene match: 5. The CDR3 sequence is 11 residues long. Germline V gene data show CDR1 as ENHRY and CDR2 as SYGVKD. The CDR3 DNA reads TGTGCCGTCTGGACAGGGGGCAAAGCTTTCTTT. It codes for CAVWTGGKAFF.

The J gene is TRBJ2-3, the V gene TRBV20-1; D possibly corresponds to TRBD1 (5 bases). Germline loops: CDR1 DFQATT, CDR2 SNEGSKA (reference sequence). The CDR3 is made up of 11 amino acids. CDR3 region: CGYRSTDTQYF. DNA for the CDR3: TGCGGGTACAGGAGTACAGATACGCAGTATTTT.

This clonotype came up many times. This chain links TRBV29-1 with TRBJ2-7, with D possibly called TRBD1 or TRBD2 (5 bases each). CDR3 length equals 15 residues. Trimming cost V 6 bases and J 7 bases, with 25 bases left between them. Germline loops: CDR1 SQVTM, CDR2 ANQGSEA. CDR3 amino acids: CSVPLPGRRSVEQYF. The DNA of the CDR3 is TGCAGCGTCCCCCTTCCGGGACGGAGGTCTGTGGAGCAGTACTTC.

The rearrangement uses TRBV28 and TRBJ1-1; D is undetermined. There are 14 residues in the CDR3. Looked up from germline, CDR1 is MDHEN and CDR2 is SYDVKM. V lost 3 bases to trimming and J lost 5 bases, with 13 bases between them. CDR3 bases: TGTGCCAGCAGTTTCCGCACCGGTCATACTGAAGCTTTCTTT. Translating it yields CASSFRTGHTEAFF.

This clonotype was seen many times. The V gene is TRBV27, the J gene TRBJ2-4; 8 bases align to TRBD1. Germline trimming cut 5 bases from V and 7 bases from J; bases unmatched to any gene: 13. The length of the CDR3 is 16 residues. Germline values: CDR1 MNHEY, CDR2 SMNVEV (reference sequence). CDR3 region: CASSTPRGLWRNIQYF. In DNA, the CDR3 is TGTGCCAGCAGTACCCCCAGGGGGCTGTGGAGGAACATTCAGTACTTC.

This clonotype appeared many times. The chain employs TRBV29-1 and TRBJ2-5; 10 bases map to TRBD2. The CDR3 has 11 residues. V trimming: 6 bases; J trimming: 7 bases; junction bases outside the gene matches: 2. CDR1 is SQVTM and CDR2 is ANQGSEA in the germline V gene. CDR3 nucleotide sequence: TGCAGCGTAGTAGCGGGGGGGACCCAGTACTTC. Residues: CSVVAGGTQYF.

This sequence joins TRBV27 and TRBJ2-1; D is uncertain. The CDR3 extends over 15 amino acids. Germline-derived CDR1 and CDR2 are MNHEY and SMNVEV (reference sequence). Trimming pared 0 bases from V and 3 bases from J, leaving 9 bases between. The CDR3 here is CASSLSMGGYNEQFF. In DNA form, the CDR3 reads TGTGCCAGCAGTTTATCGATGGGTGGCTACAATGAGCAGTTCTTC.

The CDR3 is CASSSRGQSDTQYF. The CDR3 DNA reads TGTGCCAGCAGCTCCAGGGGGCAATCAGATACGCAGTATTTT. This chain uses TRBV12-3 or TRBV12-4 with TRBJ2-3, with 8 bases lining up with TRBD1. Germline trimming cut 6 bases from V and 4 bases from J; bases unmatched to any gene: 6. CDR3 length: 14 amino acids.

The CDR3 bases are TGTGCCAGCAGCTTGGGAGACAGGGGTACCTACGAGCAGTACTTC. The encoded protein is CASSLGDRGTYEQYF. This chain uses TRBV7-3 with TRBJ2-7; TRBD1 matches at 8 bases. V was clipped by 3 bases and J by 2 bases; unmatched bases: 6. This CDR3 comprises 15 residues. Germline CDR1 SGHTA, CDR2 FQGTGA.